This TCR beta chain was sequenced in a study of cytomegalovirus exposure and HLA in healthy donors. Study-level results: Prior analysis indicated that the majority of TCR beta V segments exhibited productivity approximately 87% or approximately 30% of the time.

PCR was performed using 60 Vbeta and 13 Jbeta primers. Profiling relied on immunoSEQ multiplex PCR, and the TCRdb table lists in-frame clones only, not all of them. The sample yields about 200,000 clones, 65% to 80% seen once. With respect to this clone: The antigen is not known.

This CDR3 is 17 amino acids long. Trimming removed 0 bases from V and 4 bases from J, with 14 bases in between. Germline-derived CDR1 and CDR2 are SGHNT and YYREEE (reference sequence). This receptor was identified in a woman aged 25 to 39 in good health and CMV-seropositive. The sequenced sample was PBMCs. This sequence joins TRBV5-4 and TRBJ2-6, with TRBD1 as a possible D gene (6 bases). The CDR3 nucleotides are TGTGCCAGCAGCTTGGGGTCAGGGGCGCTGGGGGCCAACGTCCTGACTTTC. Translating gives CASSLGSGALGANVLTF. Together with reference TRBV5-4 and TRBJ2-6, the CDR3 gives the full variable domain: ETGVTQSPTHLIKTRGQQVTLRCSSQSGHNTVSWYQQALGQGPQFIFQYYREEENGRGNFPPRFSGLQFPNYSSELNVNALELDDSALYLCASSLGSGALGANVLTFGAGSRLTVL.